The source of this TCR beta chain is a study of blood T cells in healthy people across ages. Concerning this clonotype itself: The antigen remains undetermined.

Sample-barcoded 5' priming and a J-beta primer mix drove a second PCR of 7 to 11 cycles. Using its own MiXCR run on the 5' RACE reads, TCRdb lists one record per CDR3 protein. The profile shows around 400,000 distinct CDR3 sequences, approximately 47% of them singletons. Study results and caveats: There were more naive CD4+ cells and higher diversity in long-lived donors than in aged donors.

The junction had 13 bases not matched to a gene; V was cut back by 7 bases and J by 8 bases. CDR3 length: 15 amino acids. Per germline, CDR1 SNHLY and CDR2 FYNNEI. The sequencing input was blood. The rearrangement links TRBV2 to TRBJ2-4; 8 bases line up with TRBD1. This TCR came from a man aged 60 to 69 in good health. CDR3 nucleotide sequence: TGTGCCAGCAACGACGGTGACAGGGGAACGGACATTCAGTACTTC. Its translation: CASNDGDRGTDIQYF.